This T cell receptor (beta chain) was profiled in a study of blood T cell repertoires in COVID-19 (dated by TCRdb to the early 2020s). Notes on the research overall: Collaborator samples came from the United States, Italy and Spain and covered acute and convalescent phases of COVID-19. The samples were drawn from the first 160 participants of the ongoing ImmuneRACE study and from 950 to 1,500 subjects provided by 6 global collaborators. The repertoires were made available in a free public database intended to serve as a resource for research on the immune response to SARS-CoV-2. The material from the prospective study consisted of cDNA or gDNA derived from T cells, B-cell-depleted T cells, or PBMCs. HLA class I and class II types, where available, came from metadata supplied by the sample provider rather than from assay-based typing. The sample metadata nearly always contained a de-identified subject ID, COVID-19 status, age in years and sex. Deeply sampled blood TCRbeta repertoires from subjects exposed to, actively infected with, or recovered from COVID-19 were included in the dataset.

Enrolling through a virtual design, the prospective study's participants ranged in age from roughly 18 to 95 years and lived across some 23 United States geographic areas. In the prospective study, participants were assigned to cohorts based on the clinical history participants reported in a screening survey and a study questionnaire. ImmuneRACE Cohort 3 recovered participants were defined by two consecutive negative NP/OP PCR tests, healthcare professional clearance, or symptom resolution. Each participant in the prospective study had whole blood, serum and a nasopharyngeal or oropharyngeal swab collected by mobile phlebotomists. Participants in the prospective study had the option to provide additional blood draws and questionnaires over a roughly two-month period. Blood samples from the prospective study were shipped frozen or at room temperature prior to DNA extraction. V is shortened by 4 bases, J by 3 bases, and the region joining them spans 13 bases. From its cysteine to its phenylalanine, the CDR3 spans 14 amino acids. The only DNA kept is the CDR3, 42 bases in frame from the first base. CDR1 and CDR2 are drawn from the germline V gene: MGHRA, YSYEKL.

The paper as a whole reports these results and caveats: Clinical and demographic metadata were provided uncurated, with the amount varying by source and participant.

In regard to this clone: What antigen it recognizes has not been identified. Base quality data are lacking; no much larger clone is found one base away.

The immunoSEQ Assay, a bias-controlled multiplex PCR, was used to amplify TCRbeta CDR3 regions from genomic DNA. The authors' pipeline ran thus. Within the assay, amplification of reference gene primers was used to estimate how many nucleated cells each sample contained. To quantify the absolute abundance of each unique TCRbeta CDR3 rearrangement, sequence reads were collapsed and filtered. For each sample, productive Simpson clonality was calculated by taking the square root of Simpson's diversity index across productive rearrangements. The clones in this table, taken by TCRdb from immuneACCESS, are in-frame only. Not every clone is retained; where verified, under half of the shortfall comes from an unresolved V gene, and the cause of the rest is unknown. D and trimming were read from the DNA, whereas the V and J calls and clone size are those reported in that table. Counted in this sample were more than 85,000 clones; 80% to 90% of them appeared once. The top ten clones comprise roughly 2.5% of the sample.

Sample: PBMCs or T cells enriched from blood (not recorded which). This TCR derives from a woman aged 45-65 years who had recovered from COVID-19. The chain joins TRBV4-1 to TRBJ2-7, with the D gene not confidently named. The DNA sequence is as follows: TGCGCCAGCAGCCCCACCCCAGGCAACTACGAGCAGTACTTC. Translated, it gives CASSPTPGNYEQYF.